The clone carrying this TCR beta chain was counted at least ten times. The data originate from a study of T-cell reconstitution after alpha-beta-depleted transplantation in children. The CDR3 contains 18 residues. V lost 2 bases to trimming and J lost 5 bases, with 22 bases between them. Per germline, CDR1 ENHRY and CDR2 SYGVKD. Unique molecular identifiers were incorporated when the TCRbeta library was constructed. TCRdb ran MiXCR on the PCR reads and lists one entry per CDR3 protein. The table has about 360,000 distinct CDR3 sequences, about an eighth seen once. The chain links TRBV10-3 to TRBJ2-1; unclear D gene. The origin of this receptor is a human donor who donated a stem cell graft to a child with Fanconi anemia. The material sequenced was PBMCs, taken from the stem cell graft. The CDR3 DNA sequence: TGTGCCATCAGTGAGCCACCCCATCTAGTAGGGTGGAACAATGAGCAGTTCTTC. Its translation is CAISEPPHLVGWNNEQFF.